A single sample is the source of the 30 T cell receptor beta chains below, sequenced in a study of T-cell reconstitution after alpha-beta-depleted transplantation in children. Unique molecular identifiers were used to barcode this TCRbeta library. TCRdb fed the PCR reads into MiXCR, producing one record per CDR3 protein. The sample carries approximately 400,000 distinct CDR3 sequences, 15% to 20% recorded once. The sample here was PBMCs, mostly from graft donor cells, taken 360 days after TCRalphabeta/CD19-depleted stem cell transplant. These receptors all come from a boy under two years old who had a stem cell transplant for Wiskott-Aldrich syndrome, so the T cells may come from the graft donor.

This clonotype was seen only a few times. This chain links TRBV30 with TRBJ2-7; the match to TRBD2 covers 8 bases. Germline V lookup: CDR1 GTSNPN, CDR2 SVGIG (reference sequence). V lost 1 base to trimming and J lost 2 bases; unmatched junction nucleotides: 7. The CDR3 loop spans 15 amino acids. The CDR3, as DNA: TGTGCCTGGAGTGCCTTTGGGCGGGAGGCCTACGAGCAGTACTTC. Amino acid sequence: CAWSAFGREAYEQYF.

This rearrangement joins TRBV7-2 to TRBJ1-5, with D unresolved. V was cut by 5 bases and J by 7 bases, with 9 bases left in between. The CDR3 is 12 amino acids. The germline gives CDR1 SGHTA, CDR2 FQGNSA. The CDR3, as DNA: TGTGCCAGCAGCCACCTGAGACAGCCCCAGCATTTT. It codes for CASSHLRQPQHF.

This rearrangement joins TRBV12-3 or TRBV12-4 to TRBJ1-2; TRBD1 matches 8 bases. The CDR3 is 15 amino acids. Losses at the gene ends were 7 bases for V and 4 bases for J; bases not matched to a gene: 11. The DNA for the CDR3 is TGTGCCAGCATCTCCTATACAGGGGGAACCTATGGCTACACCTTC. The encoded protein is CASISYTGGTYGYTF.

This clonotype was counted between two and nine times. The chain employs TRBV10-3 and TRBJ2-7; 7 bases align to TRBD2. After removal of 5 bases from V and 4 bases from J, the junction contained 11 bases not matched to a gene. Germline CDR1 reads ENHRY; CDR2 reads SYGVKD. The CDR3 totals 15 residues. CDR3: CAISSRGDSGYEQYF. CDR3 bases: TGTGCCATCAGTTCCCGGGGGGATAGTGGGTACGAGCAGTACTTC.

The rearrangement uses TRBV25-1 and TRBJ2-1, with 7 bases identical to TRBD2. Germline lookup yields CDR1 MGHDK and CDR2 SYGVNS. V lost 7 bases to trimming and J lost 7 bases; unmatched junction nucleotides: 7. CDR3 length equals 13 residues. In DNA, the CDR3 is TGTGCCAGCACTCCCCTGGGGGGGAATGAGCAGTTCTTC. It encodes CASTPLGGNEQFF.

The genes are TRBV7-8 and TRBJ2-2; no clear D gene. This CDR3 region has 17 residues. Trimming removed 2 bases at V and 1 base at J, with 14 bases between. Germline loops: CDR1 SGHVS, CDR2 FQNEAQ. CDR3 sequence: CASSLRRLVRNTGELFF. CDR3 coding DNA: TGTGCCAGCAGCTTACGCCGGCTAGTGCGGAACACCGGGGAGCTGTTTTTT. The complete variable domain, with remaining parts taken from reference TRBV7-8 and TRBJ2-2, reads GAGVSQSPRYKVAKRGQDVALRCDPISGHVSLFWYQQALGQGPEFLTYFQNEAQLDKSGLPSDRFFAERPEGSVSTLKIQRTQQEDSAVYLCASSLRRLVRNTGELFFGEGSRLTVL.

This clonotype was counted a few times. V is TRBV24-1 and J is TRBJ2-3, with a possible D match to TRBD1 (6 bases). This CDR3 is built from 20 residues. Trimming left V 0 bases short and J 0 bases short, with 21 bases between. The germline V gene has CDR1 KGHDR and CDR2 SFDVKD. The CDR3 DNA follows: TGTGCCACCAGTGATTTGCCCCCGACAGGAAGAATGGAGAGCACAGATACGCAGTATTTT. Protein: CATSDLPPTGRMESTDTQYF.

The V call is TRBV4-3, the J call TRBJ2-7, with D possibly TRBD1 on 5 matching bases. This CDR3 region has 14 residues. Per the germline V gene, CDR1 is LGHNA and CDR2 is YSLEER. The V gene lost 0 bases and the J gene lost 2 bases, with 8 bases spanning the gap. CDR3 sequence reads: CASSQETGPYEQYF. CDR3 coding DNA: TGCGCCAGCAGCCAAGAAACAGGTCCCTACGAGCAGTACTTC.

This clonotype showed up just a few times. V is TRBV2 and J is TRBJ1-1; no reliable D call. The CDR3 contains 12 residues. Trimming removed 5 bases from V and 5 bases from J, with 9 bases in between. The germline V gene has CDR1 SNHLY and CDR2 FYNNEI. The CDR3 DNA reads as TGTGCCAGCAGTCTAGTTTTGACTGAAGCTTTCTTT. Its translation: CASSLVLTEAFF.

This clonotype was observed a handful of times. The chain employs TRBV4-3 and TRBJ2-4; 12 bases are a match to TRBD2. V shed 2 bases, J shed 7 bases, and the junction held 12 bases outside the gene matches. CDR1 is LGHNA, CDR2 YSLEER, per germline. CDR3 length equals 18 residues. Here the CDR3 DNA reads TGCGCCAGCAGCCAATCGAAACCCCTAGCGGGAGGGTGGAACATTCAGTACTTC. Protein product: CASSQSKPLAGGWNIQYF.

This clonotype was recorded once. The J gene is TRBJ1-3, the V gene TRBV25-1; 7 positions match TRBD1. CDR3 size: 15 residues. V was clipped by 5 bases and J by 2 bases; unmatched bases: 6. Per the germline V gene, CDR1 is MGHDK and CDR2 is SYGVNS. The CDR3 is CASSRRDSAGNTIYF. DNA of the CDR3: TGTGCCAGCAGTAGAAGGGACAGCGCTGGAAACACCATATATTTT.

The chain joins TRBV5-1 to TRBJ2-5; tentatively, D is TRBD2 (5 bases). Between the trimmed V and J ends, which lost 0 bases and 0 bases, there was a span of 9 bases. Germline CDR1 is SGHRS and CDR2 is YFSETQ. The CDR3 contains 15 residues. The CDR3 coding sequence is TGCGCCAGCAGCTTGGACAAGCGGTACCAAGAGACCCAGTACTTC. Translated, it gives CASSLDKRYQETQYF. The entire variable domain, with the rest obtained from reference TRBV5-1 and TRBJ2-5, is as follows: KAGVTQTPRYLIKTRGQQVTLSCSPISGHRSVSWYQQTPGQGLQFLFEYFSETQRNKGNFPGRFSGRQFSNSRSEMNVSTLELGDSALYLCASSLDKRYQETQYFGPGTRLLVL.

This chain uses TRBV12-3 or TRBV12-4 with TRBJ2-3; TRBD2 might be the D (5 bases). The CDR3 extends over 15 amino acids. V lost 3 bases, J lost 2 bases, and 12 bases lay in between. The CDR3 DNA sequence: TGTGCCAGCAGTTTTCGAGCTGGACTCACAGATACGCAGTATTTT. It translates to CASSFRAGLTDTQYF.

The rearrangement uses TRBV10-3 and TRBJ2-7, with 8 bases that match TRBD2. Germline loops: CDR1 ENHRY, CDR2 SYGVKD. This CDR3 has 15 amino acids. Trimming at V came to 9 bases and at J to 0 bases, leaving 10 bases not matched to a gene. CDR3 nucleotide sequence: TGTGCCATTACGGGGGGGCCCACCGCCTCCTACGAGCAGTACTTC. It encodes CAITGGPTASYEQYF.

This clonotype was recorded a few times. The V call is TRBV12-3 or TRBV12-4, the J call TRBJ2-5; 9 positions agree with TRBD2. The CDR3 contains 15 residues. V was clipped by 3 bases and J by 1 base; unmatched bases: 3. The CDR3 coding sequence is TGTGCCAGCAGTTTCCTAGCGGGACCCCAAGAGACCCAGTACTTC. The encoded protein is CASSFLAGPQETQYF.

This rearrangement joins TRBV24-1 to TRBJ2-3, with a weak D call TRBD1 (6 bases). This CDR3 comprises 15 residues. Per germline, CDR1 KGHDR and CDR2 SFDVKD. Trimming left V 5 bases short and J 3 bases short, with 14 bases between. Written as DNA, the CDR3 is TGTGCCACCAGTGCTACAGGACAGAGAACAGATACGCAGTATTTT. Residues: CATSATGQRTDTQYF.

The chain couples TRBV6-1 to TRBJ1-1, with a weak D call TRBD1 (5 bases). CDR3 length equals 14 residues. CDR1 is MNHNS, CDR2 SASEGT, per germline. The V gene lost 4 bases and the J gene lost 6 bases, with 15 bases spanning the gap. CDR3 DNA: TGTGCCAGCAGTGCCTGGGACCCAACACCTGAAGCTTTCTTT. Amino acids: CASSAWDPTPEAFF.

The chain couples TRBV19 to TRBJ2-5; 9 bases agree with TRBD1. J gave up 5 bases and V 5 bases, and 12 bases lay outside the gene matches. The CDR3 runs 16 residues. CDR1 LNHDA and CDR2 SQIVND come from the germline V gene (reference sequence). The CDR3 reads CASSDWTGDNRETQYF. CDR3 sequence (DNA): TGTGCCAGTAGTGATTGGACAGGGGATAATAGGGAGACCCAGTACTTC.

The rearrangement links TRBV6-1 to TRBJ2-1; 8 positions agree with TRBD2. V shed 2 bases, J shed 4 bases, and the junction held 4 bases outside the gene matches. The CDR3 has 15 amino acids. The germline V gene encodes CDR1 MNHNS and CDR2 SASEGT. The CDR3 DNA reads TGTGCCAGCAGTGAACTAGCGGGCCGGTACAATGAGCAGTTCTTC. Translated, it gives CASSELAGRYNEQFF.

V is TRBV12-3 or TRBV12-4 and J is TRBJ2-1; D ambiguous. This CDR3 spans 14 amino acids. The ends were cut back, 2 bases at V and 7 bases at J, with 12 bases in the middle. This CDR3 reads CASSLNGPRNEQFF. CDR3 coding DNA: TGTGCCAGCAGTTTAAACGGGCCGCGGAATGAGCAGTTCTTC.

This clonotype was counted a few times. The gene calls are TRBV5-1 and TRBJ2-2; D is perhaps TRBD2 (5 bases). Germline assignment: CDR1 SGHRS and CDR2 YFSETQ. Trimming pared 3 bases from V and 6 bases from J, leaving 9 bases between. This CDR3 contains 13 residues. CDR3 in amino acids: CASSSTSSGELFF. The DNA of the CDR3 is TGCGCCAGCAGCTCTACTAGTTCCGGGGAGCTGTTTTTT. Full variable domain (remainder filled in from reference TRBV5-1 and TRBJ2-2): KAGVTQTPRYLIKTRGQQVTLSCSPISGHRSVSWYQQTPGQGLQFLFEYFSETQRNKGNFPGRFSGRQFSNSRSEMNVSTLELGDSALYLCASSSTSSGELFFGEGSRLTVL.

CDR3 amino acids: CASSDQRKPVNNEQFF. The CDR3 nucleotides are TGTGCCAGCAGTGACCAGCGGAAACCTGTTAACAATGAGCAGTTCTTC. This chain uses TRBV6-2 or TRBV6-3 with TRBJ2-1, with TRBD2 as a possible D gene (5 bases). The V and J ends lost 5 bases and 5 bases respectively, with 19 bases between them. The germline V gene has CDR1 MNHEY and CDR2 SVGEGT. The CDR3 is made up of 16 amino acids.

This clonotype was detected a few times. CDR3 loop: CASSAGRTNTEAFF. CDR3 in DNA: TGTGCCAGCAGTGCAGGACGGACGAACACTGAAGCTTTCTTT. The rearrangement uses TRBV2 and TRBJ1-1; no reliable D call. Trimming left V 4 bases short and J 1 base short, with 10 bases between. Germline assignment: CDR1 SNHLY and CDR2 FYNNEI. The CDR3 spans 14 residues.

The rearrangement joins TRBV6-1 to TRBJ2-5; perhaps TRBD2 as D (7 bases). The CDR3 contains 14 residues. The V and J ends lost 6 bases and 2 bases respectively, with 13 bases between them. In germline, CDR1 is MNHNS, CDR2 SASEGT. Here the CDR3 DNA reads TGTGCCAGCAGCCAACGGGGGGCACAAGAGACCCAGTACTTC. As protein: CASSQRGAQETQYF.

This clonotype was seen more than once but under ten times. The rearrangement joins TRBV7-9 to TRBJ2-3; D ambiguous. V was trimmed by 5 bases and J by 2 bases, leaving 11 bases between them. From germline, CDR1 is SEHNR and CDR2 FQNEAQ (reference sequence). The CDR3 spans 14 residues. The CDR3 is CASSPSVTTDTQYF. CDR3 coding DNA: TGTGCCAGCAGCCCGTCTGTGACCACAGATACGCAGTATTTT.

The V call is TRBV7-6, the J call TRBJ2-7; D might be TRBD2 (5 bases). The CDR3 has 14 amino acids. V was trimmed by 1 base and J by 2 bases, leaving 9 bases between them. Germline assignment: CDR1 SGHVS and CDR2 FNYEAQ. This CDR3 is CASSLDEGAYEQYF. The CDR3, as DNA: TGTGCCAGCAGCTTAGATGAGGGTGCCTACGAGCAGTACTTC.

This clonotype has a handful of counts. The chain recombines TRBV7-9 with TRBJ2-7; D unresolved. V was pared by 2 bases and J by 3 bases, with 5 bases between. Germline CDR1 and CDR2: SEHNR and FQNEAQ (reference sequence). CDR3 size: 12 residues. CDR3 coding DNA: TGTGCCAGCAGCTTAAGGGACTACGAGCAGTACTTC. Translating it yields CASSLRDYEQYF.

This clonotype turned up a few times. The chain couples TRBV9 to TRBJ2-2; 7 bases match TRBD1. The V segment lost 4 bases and the J segment 6 bases; nucleotides outside the gene matches: 12. The CDR3 is made up of 16 amino acids. Germline CDR1 SGDLS, CDR2 YYNGEE. The CDR3 loop reads CASSPPLLRGPGELFF. DNA for the CDR3: TGTGCCAGCAGCCCCCCCCTCTTAAGGGGGCCCGGGGAGCTGTTTTTT.

V is TRBV25-1 and J is TRBJ2-7, with no clear D. The CDR3 has 16 amino acids. Germline CDR1 reads MGHDK; CDR2 reads SYGVNS. Trimming stripped 1 base from V and 7 bases from J, with 20 bases between. CDR3 residues: CASSEFGRLPISEQYF. The CDR3 DNA is TGTGCCAGCAGTGAATTTGGACGACTGCCGATCTCAGAGCAGTACTTC.

This clonotype has only a few counts. The chain's CDR3 is CASSKTPEGYEQYF. The DNA of the CDR3 is TGCGCCAGCAGCAAGACTCCTGAGGGTTACGAGCAGTACTTC. This rearrangement joins TRBV5-1 to TRBJ2-7; tentative D call: TRBD2 (5 bases). With 4 bases removed from V and 4 bases from J, the gap between germline ends came to 15 bases. The CDR3 covers 14 residues. Germline V gene data show CDR1 as SGHRS and CDR2 as YFSETQ.